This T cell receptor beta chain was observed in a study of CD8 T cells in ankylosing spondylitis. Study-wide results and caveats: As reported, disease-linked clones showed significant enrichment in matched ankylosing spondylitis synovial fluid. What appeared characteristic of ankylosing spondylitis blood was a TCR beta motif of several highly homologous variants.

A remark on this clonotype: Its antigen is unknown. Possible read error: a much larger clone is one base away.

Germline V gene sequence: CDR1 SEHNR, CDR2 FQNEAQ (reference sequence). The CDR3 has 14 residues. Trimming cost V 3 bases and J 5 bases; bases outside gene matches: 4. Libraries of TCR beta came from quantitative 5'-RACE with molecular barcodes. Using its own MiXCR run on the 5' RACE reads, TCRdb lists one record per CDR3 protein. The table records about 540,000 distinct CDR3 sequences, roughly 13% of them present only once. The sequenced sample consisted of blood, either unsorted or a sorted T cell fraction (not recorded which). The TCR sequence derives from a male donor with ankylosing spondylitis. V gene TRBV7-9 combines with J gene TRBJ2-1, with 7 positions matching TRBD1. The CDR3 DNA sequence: TGTGCCAGCAGCTTGGGACAGATCAACAATGAGCAGTTCTTC. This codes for CASSLGQINNEQFF.